The clone carrying this T cell receptor beta chain was found once. Its antigen remains unknown. Sequencing used immunoSEQ multiplex PCR; TCRdb keeps in-frame clones, though not all of them. This sample has 150,000 to 200,000 clones, with around 88% found just once. The data were taken from a study of T cell responses to AZD1222 COVID-19 vaccine. Study background: Second doses were pooled across both intervals (about 4 or about 12 weeks).

Regarding the study as a whole: Variant regions that are unmutated are reportedly the target of nearly half of spike-specific TCRs. The donor cohort was predominantly white British with a female majority, and clonal diversity may have been underestimated. At baseline, seropositivity was found in only six or seven AZD1222 recipients.

The junction had 7 bases not matched to a gene; V was cut back by 2 bases and J by 3 bases. The CDR3 contains 17 residues. CDR1 and CDR2 (germline): SGDLS, YYNGEE. This TCR was sampled from an adult in good health. The chain combines TRBV9 with TRBJ1-4, with 10 positions matching TRBD1. The sample consisted of peripheral blood, taken on day 0 of AZD1222 vaccination. The CDR3 nucleotides read TGTGCCAGCAGCGTTCTAGGACAGGGGGGATCTAATGAAAAACTGTTTTTT. Amino acids: CASSVLGQGGSNEKLFF.